These 29 T cell receptor beta chains were sequenced from one sample in a study of blood T cells in healthy people across ages. Through a sample-barcoded 5' primer and a J-beta primer mix, a second PCR was run for 7 to 11 cycles. MiXCR, run by TCRdb on the 5' RACE reads, gives a single entry per CDR3 protein. The sample consists of under 950,000 distinct CDR3 sequences, about a fifth of them appearing once. What was sequenced was blood. Receptor source: a man in his 70s in good health.

This clonotype was seen a few times. This chain joins TRBV29-1 and TRBJ2-1; 7 nucleotides line up with TRBD2. V gave up 5 bases and J gave up 3 bases; unmatched junction bases: 7. This CDR3 region has 14 residues. Germline V gene sequence: CDR1 SQVTM, CDR2 ANQGSEA. The CDR3 loop is CSVPAPGGYNEQFF. CDR3 in DNA: TGCAGCGTTCCTGCCCCGGGGGGCTACAATGAGCAGTTCTTC.

The chain has TRBV21-1 and TRBJ2-4; the table's D call, TRBD1, was not checked against the DNA. TRBV21-1 is given as a pseudogene. The CDR3 has 18 residues. The CDR3 loop reads CASSKGTWRTAAKNIQYF. CDR3 sequence (DNA): TGTGCCAGCAGCAAGGGAACCTGGAGGACAGCAGCCAAAAACATTCAGTACTTC.

CDR3 bases: TGTGCCTGGAGTGTACGGCCCTCCCAGGGGTATGGCTACACCTTC. It translates to CAWSVRPSQGYGYTF. V and J are TRBV30 and TRBJ1-2; D possibly corresponds to TRBD1 (6 bases). Germline V gene data show CDR1 as GTSNPN and CDR2 as SVGIG (reference sequence). This CDR3 has 15 residues. Trimming cost V 0 bases and J 5 bases, with 16 bases left between them.

This clonotype was seen once. The V and J genes are TRBV6-1 and TRBJ2-3; the match to TRBD2 covers 7 bases. Germline-derived CDR1 and CDR2 are MNHNS and SASEGT. The CDR3 contains 13 residues. With V trimmed by 4 bases and J by 8 bases, 6 bases remained unmatched. In DNA, the CDR3 is TGTGCCAGCAGTGGCGATACTAGCGTTACGCAGTATTTT. It translates to CASSGDTSVTQYF.

This rearrangement joins TRBV20-1 to TRBJ2-3; D ambiguous. The CDR3 sequence is 12 residues long. Germline V gives CDR1 DFQATT, CDR2 SNEGSKA (reference sequence). Trimming left V 6 bases short and J 7 bases short, with 14 bases between. The CDR3 reads CSALTLGNTQYF. In nucleotides, the CDR3 is TGCAGTGCCCTTACCTTAGGGAATACGCAGTATTTT.

In regard to this clonotype: This may stem from a read error, because a much larger clone lies one nucleotide away. The rearrangement uses TRBV7-6 and TRBJ1-1; D is unresolved. The CDR3 has 14 amino acids. Looked up from germline, CDR1 is SGHVS and CDR2 is FNYEAQ. Trimming shortened V by 1 base and J by 4 bases, and 10 bases separated the two germline ends. CDR3 sequence (DNA): TGTGCCAGCAGCTTAGAACCGGGAGGCACTGAAGCTTTCTTT. This sequence encodes CASSLEPGGTEAFF.

The chain combines TRBV20-1 with TRBJ2-7; 8 bases are shared with TRBD2. The DNA end is more similar to TRBJ2-1, so the J call may be wrong. CDR3 size: 14 residues. The germline V gene has CDR1 DFQATT and CDR2 SNEGSKA (reference sequence). The CDR3 bases are TGCAGTGCTGGGCAAAGCGGGAGAAACAATGAGCAGTTCTTC. Translated: CSAGQSGRNNEQFF.

The CDR3 DNA sequence: TGTGCCAGCAGTCGCGGGAATGCCAATCAGCCCCAGCATTTT. Its protein is CASSRGNANQPQHF. The genes are TRBV12-3 or TRBV12-4 and TRBJ1-5; D unresolved. V was cut by 5 bases and J by 3 bases, with 11 bases left in between. The CDR3 length is 14 residues.

To note about this clonotype: A much more abundant neighbour one base away suggests this may be a read error. The chain couples TRBV29-1 to TRBJ1-2; D ambiguous. The CDR3 extends over 13 amino acids. Trimming pared 7 bases from V and 6 bases from J, leaving 18 bases between. Germline V gene data show CDR1 as SQVTM and CDR2 as ANQGSEA. The CDR3 sequence is CSDRDPGNHGYTF. The DNA for the CDR3 is TGCAGCGACCGAGATCCGGGAAATCATGGCTACACCTTC. Together with reference TRBV29-1 and TRBJ1-2, the CDR3 gives the full variable domain: SAVISQKPSRDICQRGTSLTIQCQVDSQVTMMFWYRQQPGQSLTLIATANQGSEATYESGFVIDKFPISRPNLTFSTLTVSNMSPEDSSIYLCSDRDPGNHGYTFGSGTRLTVV.

This clonotype was seen more than once but under ten times. The chain links TRBV5-1 to TRBJ2-5; tentative D call: TRBD1 (5 bases). The assigned J gene may be wrong: the sequence end matches TRBJ2-7 better. The V gene's germline CDR1 is SGHRS and CDR2 YFSETQ. This CDR3 contains 13 residues. The CDR3 protein is CASSWQGSYEQYF. The CDR3 nucleotides read TGCGCCAGCAGTTGGCAGGGCTCCTACGAGCAGTACTTC.

There are a few counts of this clonotype. CDR3 DNA: TGTGCCAGTAGGGCTCAGGGTATTGGGACGGCTTTCTTT. Translated, it gives CASRAQGIGTAFF. The genes are TRBV19 and TRBJ1-1; D perhaps matches TRBD1 (5 bases). Germline V lookup: CDR1 LNHDA, CDR2 SQIVND (reference sequence). Trimming cost V 6 bases and J 11 bases, with 19 bases left between them. The CDR3 has 13 amino acids. The entire variable domain, with the rest obtained from reference TRBV19 and TRBJ1-1, is as follows: DGGITQSPKYLFRKEGQNVTLSCEQNLNHDAMYWYRQDPGQGLRLIYYSQIVNDFQKGDIAEGYSVSREKKESFPLTVTSAQKNPTAFYLCASRAQGIGTAFFGQGTRLTVV.

The chain links TRBV7-3 to TRBJ2-5; 14 nucleotides match TRBD2. The junction had 4 bases not matched to a gene; V was cut back by 5 bases and J by 2 bases. The CDR3 runs 16 residues. Germline CDR1 reads SGHTA; CDR2 reads FQGTGA. In DNA form, the CDR3 reads TGTGCCAGCAGCCCAGGGACTAGCGGGAGACAAGAGACCCAGTACTTC. Amino acid sequence: CASSPGTSGRQETQYF. Combining the CDR3 with reference TRBV7-3 and TRBJ2-5 gives the whole variable domain GAGVSQTPSNKVTEKGKYVELRCDPISGHTALYWYRQSLGQGPEFLIYFQGTGAADDSGLPNDRFFAVRPEGSVSTLKIQRTERGDSAVYLCASSPGTSGRQETQYFGPGTRLLVL.

This clonotype appeared a few times. The chain carries TRBV6-6 and TRBJ2-3, with 9 bases lining up with TRBD1. CDR3 length: 17 residues. The ends lost 2 bases at V and 5 bases at J; junction bases unmatched: 11. From germline, CDR1 is MNHNY and CDR2 SVGAGI (reference sequence). This CDR3 reads CASSYVAGGQGKDTQYF. For the CDR3, the DNA is TGTGCCAGCAGTTACGTAGCCGGCGGACAGGGGAAAGATACGCAGTATTTT.

CDR3 bases: TGTGCCAGCAGCGCTAGCGGGAGGGACGGCTACACCTTC. The encoded protein is CASSASGRDGYTF. V is TRBV7-9 and J is TRBJ1-2; possible D gene TRBD1, 5 bases. The CDR3 consists of 13 residues. CDR1 and CDR2 from the germline V gene are SEHNR and FQNEAQ (reference sequence). V was clipped by 5 bases and J by 8 bases, with 15 bases between them.

This clonotype was recorded a few times. CDR3 in amino acids: CASSQDLQGQQEETQYF. The CDR3 nucleotides are TGCGCCAGCAGCCAAGATCTTCAGGGCCAGCAGGAAGAGACCCAGTACTTC. The chain recombines TRBV4-1 with TRBJ2-5; weak D call: TRBD1 (5 bases). The germline V gene has CDR1 MGHRA and CDR2 YSYEKL. V lost 0 bases and J 3 bases, leaving 17 bases between the germline ends. This CDR3 is built from 17 residues.

A few counts support this clonotype. J is TRBJ1-2 and V is TRBV20-1; 8 bases agree with TRBD1. The CDR3 runs to 12 residues. In germline, CDR1 is DFQATT, CDR2 SNEGSKA (reference sequence). J gave up 3 bases and V 6 bases, and 3 bases lay outside the gene matches. The CDR3 loop reads CSANRGDYGYTF. The CDR3 nucleotides read TGCAGTGCAAACAGGGGGGACTATGGCTACACCTTC.

This chain joins TRBV10-3 and TRBJ2-5; 9 nucleotides line up with TRBD2. With 10 bases clipped from V and 2 bases from J, the junction kept 14 bases outside the gene matches. Per the germline V gene, CDR1 is ENHRY and CDR2 is SYGVKD. The CDR3 sequence is 16 residues long. The CDR3 spells CATALSSTSGQETQYF. The CDR3 DNA is TGTGCCACTGCTTTATCATCTACTAGCGGGCAAGAGACCCAGTACTTC.

This clonotype was picked up a small number of times. The chain employs TRBV5-6 and TRBJ1-1, with TRBD1 matching over 7 bases. This CDR3 is 15 amino acids long. Trimming at V came to 4 bases and at J to 2 bases, leaving 8 bases not matched to a gene. Germline CDR1 is SGHDT and CDR2 is YYEEEE. CDR3 residues: CASSRRNRGNTEAFF. The CDR3 nucleotides are TGTGCCAGCAGCCGGAGAAACAGGGGAAACACTGAAGCTTTCTTT.

This clonotype came up a few times. The chain is built from TRBV10-3 and TRBJ2-1; 9 bases line up with TRBD2. The germline gives CDR1 ENHRY, CDR2 SYGVKD. V was pared by 0 bases and J by 0 bases, with 6 bases of the junction left unmatched. CDR3 size: 18 residues. The CDR3 region is CAISESASGMGSYNEQFF. The CDR3 DNA reads TGTGCCATCAGTGAGTCGGCTAGCGGGATGGGCTCCTACAATGAGCAGTTCTTC.

This clonotype was counted once. This CDR3 is missing its conserved last phenylalanine or tryptophan, likely due to a read error. The chain couples TRBV7-2 to TRBJ1-2, with 8 positions matching TRBD1. The germline gives CDR1 SGHTA, CDR2 FQGNSA. This CDR3 region has 13 residues. Written as DNA, the CDR3 is TGTGTCAGCAGCCCGGGACAGGCTAATGGCTACACCCTC. This sequence encodes CVSSPGQANGYTL.

The chain carries TRBV6-1 and TRBJ1-2; 7 bases are shared with TRBD1. Germline V lookup: CDR1 MNHNS, CDR2 SASEGT. The CDR3 contains 16 residues. J lost 4 bases, V lost 3 bases, and 11 bases had no gene match. Here the CDR3 DNA reads TGTGCCAGCAGTGACACCGGGACAGATGATGTCTATGGCTACACCTTC. Translating it yields CASSDTGTDDVYGYTF.

In this sample, this clonotype turned up a few times. The rearrangement uses TRBV7-9 and TRBJ2-1; 15 bases align to TRBD2. The J segment lost 5 bases and the V segment lost 3 bases, leaving 8 bases of the junction unmatched. CDR1 is SEHNR, CDR2 FQNEAQ, per germline (reference sequence). This CDR3 comprises 18 residues. The DNA of the CDR3 is TGTGCCAGCAGCTTCGGGACTAGCGGGAGGACTCCCCACAATGAGCAGTTCTTC. This gives the protein CASSFGTSGRTPHNEQFF.

The sample holds one count of this clonotype. This sequence joins TRBV12-3 or TRBV12-4 and TRBJ2-7; TRBD2 matches at 8 bases. The V gene end was trimmed by 5 bases and the J gene end by 5 bases; junction bases not matched to a gene: 14. This CDR3 comprises 16 residues. In DNA form, the CDR3 reads TGTGCCAGCAGTCCCGCGGGAGCGGGAGTGAGAAACGAGCAGTACTTC. It yields the protein CASSPAGAGVRNEQYF.

V usage is TRBV20-1 and J usage is TRBJ2-1; 8 positions agree with TRBD1. This CDR3 contains 14 residues. The trim removed 3 bases at V and 7 bases at J, leaving 8 bases unmatched. CDR1 is DFQATT and CDR2 is SNEGSKA in the germline V gene (reference sequence). CDR3: CSASGRGLGNEQFF. CDR3 DNA sequence: TGCAGTGCTAGTGGCAGGGGGCTCGGTAATGAGCAGTTCTTC.

This chain links TRBV5-1 with TRBJ2-2; D is ambiguous. The CDR3 is 15 amino acids. Germline lookup yields CDR1 SGHRS and CDR2 YFSETQ. V dropped 1 base and J dropped 0 bases, with 7 bases sitting between them. CDR3 in DNA: TGCGCCAGCAGCTTGAACCCGACGAACACCGGGGAGCTGTTTTTT. Translation: CASSLNPTNTGELFF.

This clonotype was seen a handful of times. The chain joins TRBV6-6 to TRBJ2-3; a weak D match, TRBD1 (7 bases). V lost 5 bases and J 5 bases, leaving 20 bases between the germline ends. Per the germline V gene, CDR1 is MNHNY and CDR2 is SVGAGI (reference sequence). The CDR3 covers 16 residues. The CDR3 DNA reads as TGTGCCAGCAGTGGAGGGGGCGAAGCATCCAAAGATACGCAGTATTTT. Translated, it gives CASSGGGEASKDTQYF.

This clonotype was counted between two and nine times. J is TRBJ1-6 and V is TRBV5-1; D may be TRBD1 (6 bases). The CDR3 has 14 residues. The germline CDR1 and CDR2 sequences are SGHRS and YFSETQ. V lost 0 bases and J lost 9, with 10 bases in between. The CDR3 DNA follows: TGCGCCAGCAGCTTGGGACAGGCCGCTTCACCCCTCCACTTT. Encoded protein: CASSLGQAASPLHF.

This clonotype occurred a few times. The chain joins TRBV20-1 to TRBJ2-1; the match to TRBD2 covers 7 bases. CDR1 is DFQATT and CDR2 is SNEGSKA in the germline V gene (reference sequence). The CDR3 covers 13 residues. Trimming at V came to 2 bases and at J to 4 bases, leaving 2 bases not matched to a gene. CDR3 nucleotide sequence: TGCAGTGCTAGACGGGGAGGGTACAATGAGCAGTTCTTC. Its translation is CSARRGGYNEQFF.

This rearrangement joins TRBV29-1 to TRBJ2-1; 9 positions agree with TRBD1. CDR1 SQVTM and CDR2 ANQGSEA come from the germline V gene. The CDR3 runs to 15 residues. Trimming cost V 6 bases and J 4 bases; bases outside gene matches: 10. The CDR3 bases are TGCAGCGTATCTTTACAGGGGGCTGGGTACAATGAGCAGTTCTTC. Translated, it gives CSVSLQGAGYNEQFF.